This entry features one TCR beta chain sequence. The antigen remains unidentified. The sample belongs to a study of cytomegalovirus exposure and HLA in healthy donors. Broader study findings: According to a later analysis, TCR clusters from the first cohort tended to co-occur in the approximately 120 validation repertoires.

Clones were sequenced by immunoSEQ multiplex PCR, and TCRdb holds only the in-frame ones, with some missing. Of about 220,000 clones listed, 80% to 95% were seen once; the top ten hold roughly 1%. These donors were members of the roughly 110-subject validation cohort, a group separate from the roughly 670-subject first cohort. Sequencing was carried out using PBMCs. This TCR derives from a woman under 30 in good health and CMV-seronegative.

The CDR3 is CASSVVDRGTGNQPQHF. The DNA for the CDR3 is TGTGCCAGCAGCGTAGTCGACAGGGGGACGGGGAATCAGCCCCAGCATTTT. The chain combines TRBV9 with TRBJ1-5; 9 positions match TRBD1. V shed 0 bases, J shed 4 bases, and the junction held 8 bases outside the gene matches. The CDR3 covers 17 residues. Germline lookup yields CDR1 SGDLS and CDR2 YYNGEE.